The rows below give T cell receptor beta chains drawn from one sample of a study of OX40 agonist ivuxolimab in advanced cancers. Here immunoSEQ multiplex PCR was the method, and the copy in TCRdb shows in-frame clones only, minus some. The repertoire has some 64,000 clones, roughly 85% of them found once; the top ten carry 0.3% to 0.35%. Material: CD4+ or CD8+ T cells sorted from blood, obtained in a trial of the OX40 agonist ivuxolimab. The source of these receptors is an adult with an advanced solid tumor such as melanoma, head and neck, liver or kidney cancer. Both conserved end residues are part of each CDR3. The order of the fields is CDR3 length, D gene, V gene, clone size, J gene, CDR3 protein, CDR3 DNA. The D gene is left open where the match is weak. Clone size is not always given. Where it is, it says once, few, many or a class for expanded clones.

14	TRBD1	TRBV5-1	.	TRBJ2-7	CASTQTGDGYEQYF	TGCGCCAGCACCCAGACAGGGGACGGGTACGAGCAGTACTTC
17	.	TRBV7-8	.	TRBJ1-4	CASSLIRVGRTNEKLFF	TGTGCCAGCAGCTTGATAAGGGTTGGCCGGACTAATGAAAAACTGTTTTTT
17	.	TRBV29-1	.	TRBJ1-2	CSVGEKKRSREDYGYTF	TGCAGCGTTGGGGAGAAAAAAAGGTCCCGGGAGGACTATGGCTACACCTTC
13	TRBD1	TRBV9	.	TRBJ2-5	CASSPDRAETQYF	TGTGCCAGCAGCCCCGACAGGGCAGAGACCCAGTACTTC
17	TRBD2	TRBV6-4	once	TRBJ2-1	CASSDSRSSGGYNEQFF	TGTGCCAGCAGTGACTCAAGAAGTAGCGGGGGGTACAATGAGCAGTTCTTC
14	TRBD1	TRBV2	.	TRBJ1-2	CASKTGQGVHGYTF	TGTGCCAGCAAGACGGGACAGGGTGTCCATGGCTACACCTTC
17	.	TRBV15	.	TRBJ1-1	CATRARGGREVNTEAFF	TGTGCCACCAGAGCCCGGGGGGGCAGGGAAGTGAACACTGAAGCTTTCTTT
15	TRBD1	TRBV19	.	TRBJ2-5	CASSTASGTVETQYF	TGTGCCAGTAGTACGGCCTCCGGGACAGTAGAGACCCAGTACTTC
15	.	TRBV27	.	TRBJ2-4	CASTDTGWGKNIQYF	TGTGCCAGCACCGATACCGGTTGGGGCAAAAACATTCAGTACTTC
14	.	TRBV5-1	.	TRBJ2-7	CASSLDWGPYEQYF	TGCGCCAGCAGCTTGGATTGGGGACCCTACGAGCAGTACTTC
13	.	TRBV7-3	.	TRBJ2-3	CASSSTRTDTQYF	TGTGCCAGCAGCTCAACCCGGACAGATACGCAGTATTTT
19	TRBD2	TRBV4-3	once	TRBJ2-6	CASSQDLLAVVSGANVLTF	TGCGCCAGCAGCCAAGACCTACTAGCGGTGGTCTCTGGGGCCAACGTCCTGACTTTC
15	.	TRBV5-1	.	TRBJ2-1	CASRPTLGSYNEQFF	TGCGCCAGCAGACCGACATTAGGCTCCTACAATGAGCAGTTCTTC
15	TRBD1	TRBV18	.	TRBJ1-4	CASSRQGATNEKLFF	TGTGCCAGCTCCCGACAGGGTGCAACTAATGAAAAACTGTTTTTT
16	TRBD1	TRBV19	.	TRBJ2-6	CASRDRVNSGANVLTF	TGTGCCAGTAGGGACAGGGTCAACTCTGGGGCCAACGTCCTGACTTTC
13	.	TRBV6-1	once	TRBJ2-7	CASSEQAVYEQYF	TGTGCCAGCAGTGAGCAGGCAGTCTACGAGCAGTACTTC
18	.	TRBV10-3	few	TRBJ2-6	CAISESRAALGGANVLTF	TGTGCCATCAGTGAGTCAAGGGCAGCCTTAGGGGGGGCCAACGTCCTGACTTTC
15	TRBD2	TRBV6-5	.	TRBJ2-1	CASSYSGGGRIEQFF	TGTGCCAGCAGTTACAGCGGGGGGGGGCGGATTGAGCAGTTCTTC
20	.	TRBV6-1	.	TRBJ1-4	CASSEFFGSGSRATNEKLFF	TGTGCCAGCAGTGAATTTTTCGGTTCAGGGTCAAGAGCAACTAATGAAAAACTGTTTTTT
15	.	TRBV13	.	TRBJ1-3	CASSLTRRSGNTIYF	TGTGCCAGCAGCCTCACCAGGCGGTCTGGAAACACCATATATTTT
18	TRBD1	TRBV4-3	.	TRBJ2-2	CASSQRGTARKNTGELFF	TGCGCCAGCAGCCAAAGAGGGACAGCGAGGAAAAACACCGGGGAGCTGTTTTTT
13	TRBD1	TRBV27	.	TRBJ1-6	CASRDYRGSPLHF	TGTGCCAGCAGGGACTACAGGGGCTCACCCCTCCACTTT
12	.	TRBV6-1	few	TRBJ2-7	CASGTEVYEQYF	TGTGCCAGCGGGACGGAAGTCTACGAGCAGTACTTC
15	.	TRBV27	.	TRBJ2-7	CASSLDLLSSYEQYF	TGTGCCAGCAGTTTAGACCTTCTGTCCTCCTACGAGCAGTACTTC
16	TRBD1	TRBV5-1	.	TRBJ2-5	CASSSTGGGWQETQYF	TGCGCCAGCAGCTCGACAGGGGGCGGTTGGCAAGAGACCCAGTACTTC
16	TRBD1	TRBV4-2	.	TRBJ2-1	CASSQDGQGARDEQFF	TGTGCCAGCAGCCAAGACGGACAGGGGGCGAGGGATGAGCAGTTCTTC
14	.	TRBV5-1	few	TRBJ1-2	CASSILGAAYGYTF	TGCGCCAGCAGCATTCTGGGGGCCGCCTATGGCTACACCTTC
14	.	TRBV19	few	TRBJ1-1	CASSIVQGRAEAFF	TGTGCCAGTAGTATAGTCCAGGGGCGGGCTGAAGCTTTCTTT
18	.	TRBV7-8	.	TRBJ2-7	CASSLGGGLQESSYEQYF	TGTGCCAGCAGCTTAGGCGGGGGCCTCCAGGAGAGCTCCTACGAGCAGTACTTC
20	TRBD2	TRBV7-2	.	TRBJ2-7	CASSLAGGTSGLRTSYEQYF	TGTGCCAGCAGCTTAGCGGGGGGGACTAGCGGACTCCGGACCTCCTACGAGCAGTACTTC
15	.	TRBV5-1	once	TRBJ1-5	CASSLGDGSNQPQHF	TGCGCCAGCAGCTTAGGAGACGGTAGCAATCAGCCCCAGCATTTT
17	TRBD1	TRBV19	.	TRBJ2-7	CASSFPGTGRSSYEQYF	TGTGCCAGTAGTTTCCCCGGGACAGGGCGCTCCTCCTACGAGCAGTACTTC
14	TRBD1	TRBV11-2	once	TRBJ2-5	CASSTDRGKETQYF	TGTGCCAGCAGCACCGACAGGGGGAAAGAGACCCAGTACTTC
15	.	TRBV18	.	TRBJ2-2	CASSPGQTNTGELFF	TGTGCCAGCTCACCTGGGCAGACGAACACCGGGGAGCTGTTTTTT
15	TRBD1	TRBV7-2	.	TRBJ2-7	CASSLVGQGVDEQYF	TGTGCCAGCAGCTTAGTGGGACAGGGTGTCGACGAGCAGTACTTC